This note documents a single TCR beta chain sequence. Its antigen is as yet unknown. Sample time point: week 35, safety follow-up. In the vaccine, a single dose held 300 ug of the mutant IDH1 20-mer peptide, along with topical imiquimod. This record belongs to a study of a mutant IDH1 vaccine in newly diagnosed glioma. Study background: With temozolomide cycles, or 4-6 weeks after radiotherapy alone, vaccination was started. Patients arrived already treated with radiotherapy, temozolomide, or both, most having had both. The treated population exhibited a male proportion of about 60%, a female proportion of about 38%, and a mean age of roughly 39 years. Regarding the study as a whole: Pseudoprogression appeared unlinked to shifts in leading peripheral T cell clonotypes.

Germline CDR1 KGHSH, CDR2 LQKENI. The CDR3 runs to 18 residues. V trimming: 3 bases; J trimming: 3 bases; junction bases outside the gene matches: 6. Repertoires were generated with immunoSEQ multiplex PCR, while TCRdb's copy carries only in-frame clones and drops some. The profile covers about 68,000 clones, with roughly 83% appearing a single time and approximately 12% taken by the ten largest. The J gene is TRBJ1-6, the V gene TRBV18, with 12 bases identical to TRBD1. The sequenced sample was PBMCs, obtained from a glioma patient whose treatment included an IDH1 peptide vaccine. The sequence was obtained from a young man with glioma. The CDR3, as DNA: TGTGCCAGCTCACCTACCGGGACAGGGGGCGGCTATAATTCACCCCTCCACTTT. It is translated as CASSPTGTGGGYNSPLHF. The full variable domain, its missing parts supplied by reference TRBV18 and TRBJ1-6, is NAGVMQNPRHLVRRRGQEARLRCSPMKGHSHVYWYRQLPEEGLKFMVYLQKENIIDESGMPKERFSAEFPKEGPSILRIQQVVRGDSAAYFCASSPTGTGGGYNSPLHFGNGTRLTVT.